Below, 26 T cell receptor beta chains from the same sample are listed, as sequenced in a study of T-cell reconstitution after alpha-beta-depleted transplantation in children. Unique molecular identifiers were incorporated into the prepared TCRbeta library. A single record per CDR3 protein comes from TCRdb applying MiXCR to the PCR reads. The sample records a few hundred thousand distinct CDR3 sequences, 18% being singletons. The sample in question was PBMCs from the stem cell graft donor, obtained from the stem cell graft. Receptors were obtained from a human donor who donated a stem cell graft to a child with acute lymphoblastic leukemia.

In its sample, this clonotype was seen a few times. V usage is TRBV7-9 and J usage is TRBJ2-7; 8 bases map to TRBD2. Germline values: CDR1 SEHNR, CDR2 FQNEAQ (reference sequence). The CDR3 is 14 residues long. Trimming removed 3 bases from V and 2 bases from J; junction bases left unmatched: 3. This CDR3 is CASSLTSVTYEQYF. CDR3 coding DNA: TGTGCCAGCAGCTTGACTAGCGTTACCTACGAGCAGTACTTC. The whole variable domain, filled in from reference TRBV7-9 and TRBJ2-7, reads DTGVSQNPRHKITKRGQNVTFRCDPISEHNRLYWYRQTLGQGPEFLTYFQNEAQLEKSRLLSDRFSAERPKGSFSTLEIQRTEQGDSAMYLCASSLTSVTYEQYFGPGTRLTVT.

The V call is TRBV29-1, the J call TRBJ1-4; possibly TRBD1 for D (5 bases). CDR3 length: 12 residues. V was clipped by 4 bases and J by 10 bases, with 13 bases between them. In germline, CDR1 is SQVTM, CDR2 ANQGSEA. The CDR3 loop reads CSVATLQGKLFF. As DNA, the CDR3 is TGCAGCGTTGCTACCCTTCAGGGAAAACTGTTTTTT.

V gene TRBV3-1 combines with J gene TRBJ2-1, with 7 positions matching TRBD1. Trimming took 6 bases from V and 3 from J; bases not matched to a gene: 8. The CDR3 is made up of 15 amino acids. The germline V gene has CDR1 LGHDT and CDR2 YNNKEL (reference sequence). CDR3 nucleotides: TGTGCCAGCAGGGGGACAGCGGTGGACTACAATGAGCAGTTCTTC. It yields the protein CASRGTAVDYNEQFF.

This clonotype was seen more than once but under ten times. The rearrangement uses TRBV9 and TRBJ2-3, with 10 bases matching TRBD2. The CDR3 loop spans 18 amino acids. Germline CDR1 is SGDLS and CDR2 is YYNGEE. Germline trimming cut 3 bases from V and 2 bases from J; bases unmatched to any gene: 12. The CDR3 DNA sequence: TGTGCCAGCAGCGCGAGATCGGGACTAGCGAATCCCACAGATACGCAGTATTTT. This codes for CASSARSGLANPTDTQYF.

The gene calls are TRBV12-3 or TRBV12-4 and TRBJ1-1; TRBD1 might be the D (5 bases). V was pared by 3 bases and J by 4 bases, with 21 bases between. The CDR3 has 17 amino acids. CDR3 in amino acids: CASSFWGTGGWITEAFF. DNA of the CDR3: TGTGCCAGCAGTTTTTGGGGGACGGGGGGATGGATCACTGAAGCTTTCTTT.

This clonotype was found many times. The chain uses TRBV5-1 and TRBJ2-2; unclear D gene. The germline gives CDR1 SGHRS, CDR2 YFSETQ. The CDR3 totals 15 residues. With 0 bases removed from V and 1 base from J, the gap between germline ends came to 7 bases. CDR3 region: CASSLVDMNTGELFF. In DNA, the CDR3 is TGCGCCAGCAGCTTGGTTGACATGAACACCGGGGAGCTGTTTTTT. Based on the CDR3 plus reference TRBV5-1 and TRBJ2-2, the full variable domain is KAGVTQTPRYLIKTRGQQVTLSCSPISGHRSVSWYQQTPGQGLQFLFEYFSETQRNKGNFPGRFSGRQFSNSRSEMNVSTLELGDSALYLCASSLVDMNTGELFFGEGSRLTVL.

The chain has TRBV29-1 and TRBJ1-1; TRBD1 is a possible D gene (5 bases). This CDR3 has 15 amino acids. Looked up from germline, CDR1 is SQVTM and CDR2 is ANQGSEA. The V end was cut by 5 bases, the J end by 0 bases, with 16 bases between. Written as DNA, the CDR3 is TGCAGCGTTCTACAGGATACTTACATGAACACTGAAGCTTTCTTT. Protein: CSVLQDTYMNTEAFF.

The chain carries TRBV11-2 and TRBJ2-1, with D possibly TRBD2 on 5 matching bases. Trimming took 5 bases from V and 9 from J, leaving 23 bases between them. CDR3 length: 16 amino acids. Germline V lookup: CDR1 SGHAT, CDR2 FQNNGV. The DNA for the CDR3 is TGTGCCAGCAGCCGTCTAAAAGGTAGCGTTCGTAGTGAGCAGTTCTTC. Protein product: CASSRLKGSVRSEQFF.

The gene calls are TRBV15 and TRBJ2-1, with a possible D match to TRBD2 (5 bases). There are 15 residues in the CDR3. CDR1 LNHNV and CDR2 YYDKDF come from the germline V gene (reference sequence). V dropped 1 base and J dropped 4 bases, with 11 bases sitting between them. In DNA, the CDR3 is TGTGCCACCAGCAGAGGCGGGCGCGGATACAATGAGCAGTTCTTC. Its translation: CATSRGGRGYNEQFF.

The chain recombines TRBV6-5 with TRBJ2-1; 10 bases are shared with TRBD2. In germline, CDR1 is MNHEY, CDR2 SVGAGI. Losses at the gene ends were 2 bases for V and 7 bases for J; bases not matched to a gene: 5. CDR3 length: 15 amino acids. The CDR3 reads CASSYELAGRNEQFF. DNA for the CDR3: TGTGCCAGCAGTTACGAACTAGCGGGGAGAAATGAGCAGTTCTTC.

The V call is TRBV5-1, the J call TRBJ1-6; D gene unclear. CDR1 is SGHRS, CDR2 YFSETQ, per germline. With 4 bases removed from V and 3 bases from J, the gap between germline ends came to 14 bases. The CDR3 consists of 16 residues. The CDR3 here is CASSEDGRIYNSPLHF. The CDR3 nucleotides read TGCGCCAGCAGCGAGGACGGACGGATCTATAATTCACCCCTCCACTTT. Complete variable domain (other parts from reference TRBV5-1 and TRBJ1-6): KAGVTQTPRYLIKTRGQQVTLSCSPISGHRSVSWYQQTPGQGLQFLFEYFSETQRNKGNFPGRFSGRQFSNSRSEMNVSTLELGDSALYLCASSEDGRIYNSPLHFGNGTRLTVT.

This clonotype has more than one count but fewer than ten. The rearrangement uses TRBV9 and TRBJ2-1; D not resolved. Germline CDR1 SGDLS, CDR2 YYNGEE. V lost 0 bases to trimming and J lost 5 bases, with 6 bases between them. The CDR3 spans 13 residues. The CDR3 loop reads CASSVVPDNEQFF. As DNA, the CDR3 is TGTGCCAGCAGCGTAGTACCTGACAATGAGCAGTTCTTC.

This clonotype was seen a handful of times. The V gene is TRBV12-3 or TRBV12-4, the J gene TRBJ1-2; D unclear. The CDR3 length is 13 residues. The V end lost 7 bases, the J end lost 3 bases, and 12 bases lay between the germline ends. The DNA for the CDR3 is TGTGCCAGCACCTCGGGGTTCGACTATGGCTACACCTTC. Its protein is CASTSGFDYGYTF.

This clonotype occurred once. One end of the junction varies from germline; a read error may be responsible. The chain joins TRBV15 to TRBJ2-1; 11 nucleotides align to TRBD2. The CDR3 length is 12 residues. Germline CDR1 is LNHNV and CDR2 is YYDKDF (reference sequence). This chain's CDR3 is CATSRTTSGVTF. In DNA, the CDR3 is TGTGCCACCAGCAGGACGACTAGCGGGGTTACCTTC. The full variable domain, with the rest looked up from reference TRBV15 and TRBJ2-1, is DAMVIQNPRYQVTQFGKPVTLSCSQTLNHNVMYWYQQKSSQAPKLLFHYYDKDFNNEADTPDNFQSRRPNTSFCFLDIRSPGLGDTAMYLCATSRTTSGVTFGPGTRLTVL.

The table lists this clonotype with a few counts. The rearrangement joins TRBV9 to TRBJ2-4; D remains unclear. This CDR3 has 15 residues. V lost 0 bases, J lost 0 bases, and 7 bases lay in between. The germline V gene encodes CDR1 SGDLS and CDR2 YYNGEE. CDR3 protein: CASSVGGIAKNIQYF. The CDR3 nucleotides read TGTGCCAGCAGCGTAGGGGGAATAGCCAAAAACATTCAGTACTTC.

This clonotype occurred a few times. This sequence joins TRBV4-2 and TRBJ2-1; TRBD1 or TRBD2 may be the D gene (5 bases each). V lost 5 bases to trimming and J lost 4 bases, with 15 bases between them. The CDR3 is 15 residues long. Looked up from germline, CDR1 is LGHNA and CDR2 is YNFKEQ. The DNA of the CDR3 is TGTGCCAGCAGCGAAATTATGGGGGAGTACAATGAGCAGTTCTTC. Residues: CASSEIMGEYNEQFF.

A few counts support this clonotype. This rearrangement joins TRBV5-1 to TRBJ2-7, with TRBD2 matching 13 bases. With 1 base clipped from V and 7 bases from J, the junction kept 11 bases outside the gene matches. CDR3 length: 17 amino acids. Germline V gene data show CDR1 as SGHRS and CDR2 as YFSETQ. This CDR3 is CASSLQLAGGPSGEQYF. The CDR3 nucleotides read TGCGCCAGCAGCTTGCAACTAGCGGGAGGGCCGTCGGGGGAGCAGTACTTC.

This sequence joins TRBV25-1 and TRBJ2-2; a weak D match, TRBD1 (5 bases). Trimming stripped 5 bases from V and 2 bases from J, with 9 bases between. CDR1 is MGHDK and CDR2 is SYGVNS in the germline V gene. The CDR3 length is 14 residues. The CDR3 nucleotides are TGTGCCAGCAGTCGACAGCTAAACACCGGGGAGCTGTTTTTT. This gives the protein CASSRQLNTGELFF. The full variable domain, its missing parts supplied by reference TRBV25-1 and TRBJ2-2, is EADIYQTPRYLVIGTGKKITLECSQTMGHDKMYWYQQDPGMELHLIHYSYGVNSTEKGDLSSESTVSRIRTEHFPLTLESARPSHTSQYLCASSRQLNTGELFFGEGSRLTVL.

This clonotype was counted only a few times. As DNA, the CDR3 is TGCGCCAGCAGCCCGGGGACAGGGGGCTTGACTAACTATGGCTACACCTTC. This gives the protein CASSPGTGGLTNYGYTF. V usage is TRBV5-1 and J usage is TRBJ1-2; 12 nucleotides match TRBD1. Per the germline V gene, CDR1 is SGHRS and CDR2 is YFSETQ. This CDR3 is built from 17 residues. The trim removed 4 bases at V and 0 bases at J, leaving 7 bases unmatched.

This clonotype came up a few times. The chain joins TRBV5-1 to TRBJ1-1, with a weak D call TRBD1 (5 bases). Trimming removed 4 bases at V and 3 bases at J, with 10 bases between. Germline loops: CDR1 SGHRS, CDR2 YFSETQ. There are 13 residues in the CDR3. The CDR3 protein is CASSKGVDTEAFF. CDR3 in DNA: TGCGCCAGCAGCAAAGGGGTTGACACTGAAGCTTTCTTT.

This clonotype was observed a few times. The rearrangement links TRBV29-1 to TRBJ1-1; unclear D gene. Germline V gene lookup returns CDR1 SQVTM and CDR2 ANQGSEA. V gave up 8 bases and J gave up 2 bases, with 15 bases separating them. The CDR3 consists of 13 residues. CDR3 region: CSFLGGPNTEAFF. DNA of the CDR3: TGCAGCTTTCTGGGAGGGCCCAACACTGAAGCTTTCTTT. Full variable domain (remainder filled in from reference TRBV29-1 and TRBJ1-1): SAVISQKPSRDICQRGTSLTIQCQVDSQVTMMFWYRQQPGQSLTLIATANQGSEATYESGFVIDKFPISRPNLTFSTLTVSNMSPEDSSIYLCSFLGGPNTEAFFGQGTRLTVV.

This clonotype showed up just a few times. The rearrangement uses TRBV9 and TRBJ2-5; the match to TRBD2 covers 11 bases. The trim removed 0 bases at V and 4 bases at J, leaving 5 bases unmatched. Germline CDR1 and CDR2: SGDLS and YYNGEE. This CDR3 spans 16 amino acids. The CDR3 coding sequence is TGTGCCAGCAGCGTAGCGGTCCTAGCGGGAGGAGAGACCCAGTACTTC. Its protein product is CASSVAVLAGGETQYF.

The chain employs TRBV20-1 and TRBJ1-4; no firm D call. The CDR3 totals 14 residues. The V gene lost 3 bases and the J gene lost 6 bases, with 14 bases spanning the gap. From germline, CDR1 is DFQATT and CDR2 SNEGSKA (reference sequence). The CDR3 sequence is CSASSGGPDEKLFF. The CDR3 DNA reads TGCAGTGCTAGTTCCGGAGGCCCAGATGAAAAACTGTTTTTT.

The table lists this clonotype with a few counts. V is TRBV15 and J is TRBJ1-5; 7 bases agree with TRBD1. This CDR3 spans 14 amino acids. V lost 7 bases, J lost 6 bases, and 9 bases stayed unmatched. The germline CDR1 and CDR2 sequences are LNHNV and YYDKDF (reference sequence). The CDR3 sequence is CATNPEGGSQPQHF. The CDR3 coding sequence is TGTGCCACCAACCCCGAAGGGGGCTCTCAGCCCCAGCATTTT. Complete variable domain (other parts from reference TRBV15 and TRBJ1-5): DAMVIQNPRYQVTQFGKPVTLSCSQTLNHNVMYWYQQKSSQAPKLLFHYYDKDFNNEADTPDNFQSRRPNTSFCFLDIRSPGLGDTAMYLCATNPEGGSQPQHFGDGTRLSIL.

The chain couples TRBV9 to TRBJ2-1, with a possible D match to TRBD1 (6 bases). The length of the CDR3 is 15 residues. Germline V CDR1 and CDR2: SGDLS, YYNGEE. Deletions cut 4 bases from V and 6 bases from J, with 17 bases between. CDR3 in DNA: TGTGCCAGCAGCAGCCCCGGGACAAGGGTCAATGAGCAGTTCTTC. It translates to CASSSPGTRVNEQFF.

A note on this clonotype: With a much larger clone just one base away, this may be a read error. The CDR3 DNA is TGCGCCAGCAGCGCCCGGACAGGGGGAAGTGAGCAGTTCTTC. Translation: CASSARTGGSEQFF. The chain combines TRBV4-1 with TRBJ2-1, with 10 bases identical to TRBD1. The CDR3 sequence is 14 residues long. Germline CDR1 MGHRA, CDR2 YSYEKL. The J segment lost 9 bases and the V segment lost 5 bases, leaving 7 bases of the junction unmatched.